This T cell receptor (beta chain) was recovered during a study of T cell responses to AZD1222 COVID-19 vaccine. Germline CDR1 and CDR2: LGHDT and YNNKEL (reference sequence). The CDR3 has 15 residues. V lost 4 bases to trimming and J lost 4 bases; unmatched junction nucleotides: 6. This clone was detected a few times. Its antigen is unknown. Some clones are missing from TCRdb's copy, which holds only in-frame ones; the method was immunoSEQ multiplex PCR. Of about 110,000 clones in the sample, about 91% were seen once. Findings and caveats of the study: CD4 TCRs associated with vaccination spanned spike, dominating at 160-218 and 743-854. Donors skewed white British and female; clonal diversity was possibly underestimated. Only five to seven AZD1222 recipients were seropositive at baseline.

The clonotype was recovered from an adult in good health. The V and J genes are TRBV3-1 (or the pseudogene TRBV3-2) and TRBJ2-5, with 10 nucleotides matching TRBD2. Sequenced material: peripheral blood, taken on day 0 of AZD1222 vaccination. The CDR3 coding sequence is TGTGCCAGCAGCCCAAGCGGGAGGGTTGGAGAGACCCAGTACTTC. This sequence encodes CASSPSGRVGETQYF.